Following are 6 T cell receptor beta chains from one sample sequenced in a study of regulatory T cells in long-lasting Graves disease. After RNA was extracted from PBMCs, the TCR library was made from it. TCRdb redid the calling of the reads with MiXCR, one entry per CDR3 protein. Of some 1,100 distinct CDR3 sequences in the sample, around 81% are singletons; the top ten hold more than 10%. Sequencing used peripheral blood mononuclear cells (PBMCs), obtained with antithyroid drug treatment, in newly diagnosed or persistent Graves disease (not recorded which). These receptors were taken from a woman aged 40-65 years with Graves disease.

The CDR3 nucleotides read TGTGCCAGCAGCCAGGCCGGGACTAGGGAGGGTACGCAGTATTTT. Its translation is CASSQAGTREGTQYF. The chain is built from TRBV3-1 and TRBJ2-3; 8 nucleotides match TRBD2. CDR1 and CDR2 from the germline V gene are LGHDT and YNNKEL (reference sequence). The CDR3 covers 15 residues. V was clipped by 3 bases and J by 8 bases; unmatched bases: 10.

This chain connects TRBV12-3 or TRBV12-4 to TRBJ1-4; 9 bases fit TRBD1. Germline trimming cut 5 bases from V and 10 bases from J; bases unmatched to any gene: 8. The CDR3 runs 14 residues. CDR3 protein: CASSAGTGFVKLFF. The CDR3 region has the DNA TGTGCCAGCAGTGCCGGGACAGGGTTTGTAAAACTGTTTTTT.

This clonotype has a single count. The V call is TRBV12-3 or TRBV12-4, the J call TRBJ2-7, with TRBD2 matching over 10 bases. V was clipped by 5 bases and J by 0 bases; unmatched bases: 7. The length of the CDR3 is 16 residues. CDR3 coding DNA: TGTGCCAGCAGTAGACTGACTAGCGGGCCCTCCTACGAGCAGTACTTC. Its protein is CASSRLTSGPSYEQYF.

This chain uses TRBV5-8 with TRBJ1-2; D possibly corresponds to TRBD1 (6 bases). This CDR3 region has 14 residues. CDR1 is SGHTS, CDR2 YDEGEE, per germline. With 5 bases removed from V and 3 bases from J, the gap between germline ends came to 14 bases. CDR3 sequence: CASRDRGADYGYTF. In DNA form, the CDR3 reads TGTGCCAGCAGGGACCGGGGGGCCGACTATGGCTACACCTTC.

The gene calls are TRBV11-2 and TRBJ1-1; D not resolved. Germline loops: CDR1 SGHAT, CDR2 FQNNGV. Between the trimmed V and J ends, which lost 0 bases and 4 bases, there was a span of 6 bases. The CDR3 extends over 13 amino acids. The CDR3 sequence: CASSLDVLTEAFF. The CDR3 DNA follows: TGTGCCAGCAGCTTAGACGTACTCACTGAAGCTTTCTTT.

This chain uses TRBV10-3 with TRBJ1-2; TRBD1 is a possible D gene (5 bases). Trimming pared 0 bases from V and 5 bases from J, leaving 13 bases between. CDR1 and CDR2 from the germline V gene are ENHRY and SYGVKD. The CDR3 totals 15 residues. The DNA of the CDR3 is TGTGCCATCAGTGAGTCTGAGACAGCCTCGTATGGCTACACCTTC. It translates to CAISESETASYGYTF.